One and the same sample provided the 3 T cell receptor beta chains below, sequenced in a study of shared clonotypes between healthy human individuals (dated by TCRdb to 2018 to 2020). Libraries came from the immunoSEQ multiplex PCR assay. Imported from immuneACCESS, the table was reduced by TCRdb to in-frame sequences with V and J called. These copies leave out some clones; in studies compared against another copy, an unresolved V gene accounts for under half, and the cause of the remainder is not known. Counted in this sample were some 1,100,000 clones; about 80% of them appeared once. The top ten hold 0.52% of the sample. The material sequenced was memory CD4+ T cells from PBMCs. Explained via the paper, the cell subset or site label denotes: CD45RA-negative fraction. These receptor sequences come from a man aged 18 to 30 in good health. Some clones in this sample may be carry-over from other donors' samples.

V usage is TRBV5-1 and J usage is TRBJ2-3; no reliable D call. The CDR3 has 15 residues. Germline V CDR1 and CDR2: SGHRS, YFSETQ. Trimming removed 1 base at V and 6 bases at J, with 15 bases between. The CDR3 is CASSLNRGSMDTQYF. DNA for the CDR3: TGCGCCAGCAGCTTGAATCGCGGTAGTATGGATACGCAGTATTTT.

The rearrangement uses TRBV7-7 and TRBJ2-2, with 9 bases that match TRBD2. After removal of 4 bases from V and 7 bases from J, the junction contained 7 bases not matched to a gene. CDR3 length equals 15 residues. Germline-derived CDR1 and CDR2 are SSHAT and FNYEAQ (reference sequence). CDR3 DNA: TGTGCCAGCAGCTCGGGACTAGCTCCGGTCGGGGAGCTGTTTTTT. It specifies CASSSGLAPVGELFF.

The chain links TRBV19 to TRBJ1-2; possibly TRBD1 for D (5 bases). Trimming shortened V by 3 bases and J by 3 bases, and 11 bases separated the two germline ends. CDR1 and CDR2 from the germline V gene are LNHDA and SQIVND (reference sequence). The CDR3 is made up of 14 amino acids. CDR3 nucleotides: TGTGCCAGTAGTATGCGCGGGGGTCACTATGGCTACACCTTC. Protein product: CASSMRGGHYGYTF. The variable domain in full, with the rest retrieved from reference TRBV19 and TRBJ1-2, is DGGITQSPKYLFRKEGQNVTLSCEQNLNHDAMYWYRQDPGQGLRLIYYSQIVNDFQKGDIAEGYSVSREKKESFPLTVTSAQKNPTAFYLCASSMRGGHYGYTFGSGTRLTVV.